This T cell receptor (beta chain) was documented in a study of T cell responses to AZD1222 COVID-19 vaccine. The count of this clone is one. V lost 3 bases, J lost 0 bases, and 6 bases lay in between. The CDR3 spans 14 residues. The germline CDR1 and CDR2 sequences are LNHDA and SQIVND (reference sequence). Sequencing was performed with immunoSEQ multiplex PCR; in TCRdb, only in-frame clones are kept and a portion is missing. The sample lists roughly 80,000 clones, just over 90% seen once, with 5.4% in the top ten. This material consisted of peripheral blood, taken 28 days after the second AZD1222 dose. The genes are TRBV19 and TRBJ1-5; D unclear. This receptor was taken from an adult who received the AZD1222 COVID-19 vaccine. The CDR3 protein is CASSIEGSNQPQHF. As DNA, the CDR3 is TGTGCCAGTAGTATTGAGGGTAGCAATCAGCCCCAGCATTTT. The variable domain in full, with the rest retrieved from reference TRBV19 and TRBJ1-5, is DGGITQSPKYLFRKEGQNVTLSCEQNLNHDAMYWYRQDPGQGLRLIYYSQIVNDFQKGDIAEGYSVSREKKESFPLTVTSAQKNPTAFYLCASSIEGSNQPQHFGDGTRLSIL.